This TCR beta chain was sequenced during a study of T cell responses to AZD1222 COVID-19 vaccine. General study points: Every sample of the repertoires postdated the peak T cell response.

About this clone itself: Its antigen is not identified.

The germline gives CDR1 LNHDA, CDR2 SQIVND (reference sequence). The CDR3 sequence is 13 residues long. The V end lost 0 bases, the J end lost 7 bases, and 9 bases lay between the germline ends. Clones were read by immunoSEQ multiplex PCR, and TCRdb kept only the in-frame ones, dropping some. The sample comprises 100,000 to 120,000 clones, 88% of which are singletons, and 1.6% rests with the top ten. The specimen was peripheral blood, collected on day 0 of AZD1222 vaccination. The sequence derives from an adult in good health. The V call is TRBV19, the J call TRBJ1-2; no firm D call. The CDR3, as DNA: TGTGCCAGTAGTATAGAGGTGGCGTCTGGCTACACCTTC. Protein sequence: CASSIEVASGYTF. Complete variable domain (other parts from reference TRBV19 and TRBJ1-2): DGGITQSPKYLFRKEGQNVTLSCEQNLNHDAMYWYRQDPGQGLRLIYYSQIVNDFQKGDIAEGYSVSREKKESFPLTVTSAQKNPTAFYLCASSIEVASGYTFGSGTRLTVV.